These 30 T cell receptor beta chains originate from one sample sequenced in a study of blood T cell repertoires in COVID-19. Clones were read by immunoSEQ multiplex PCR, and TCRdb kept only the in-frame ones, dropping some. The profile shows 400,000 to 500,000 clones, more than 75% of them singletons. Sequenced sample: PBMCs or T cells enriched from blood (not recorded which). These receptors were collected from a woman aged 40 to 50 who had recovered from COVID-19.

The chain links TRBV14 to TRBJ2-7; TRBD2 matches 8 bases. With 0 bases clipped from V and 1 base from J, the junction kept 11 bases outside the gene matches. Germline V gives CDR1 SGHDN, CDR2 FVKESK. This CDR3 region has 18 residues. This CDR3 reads CASSQDWAERERSYEQYF. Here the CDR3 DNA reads TGTGCCAGCAGCCAAGATTGGGCGGAGCGGGAGAGATCCTACGAGCAGTACTTC.

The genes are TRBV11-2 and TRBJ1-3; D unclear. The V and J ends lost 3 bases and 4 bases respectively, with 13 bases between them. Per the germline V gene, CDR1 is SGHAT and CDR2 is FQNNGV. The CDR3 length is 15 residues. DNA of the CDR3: TGTGCCAGCAGCTTGAGCGGAACGGGAGGAAACACCATATATTTT. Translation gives CASSLSGTGGNTIYF. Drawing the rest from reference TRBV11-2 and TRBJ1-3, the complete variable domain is EAGVAQSPRYKIIEKRQSVAFWCNPISGHATLYWYQQILGQGPKLLIQFQNNGVVDDSQLPKDRFSAERLKGVDSTLKIQPAKLEDSAVYLCASSLSGTGGNTIYFGEGSWLTVV.

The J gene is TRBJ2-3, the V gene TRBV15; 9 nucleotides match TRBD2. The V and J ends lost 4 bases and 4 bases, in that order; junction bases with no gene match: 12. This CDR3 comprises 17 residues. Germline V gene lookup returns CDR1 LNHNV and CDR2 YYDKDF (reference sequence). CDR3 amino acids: CATSTWTGTSYADTQYF. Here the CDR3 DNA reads TGTGCCACCAGCACCTGGACCGGGACTAGCTACGCAGATACGCAGTATTTT.

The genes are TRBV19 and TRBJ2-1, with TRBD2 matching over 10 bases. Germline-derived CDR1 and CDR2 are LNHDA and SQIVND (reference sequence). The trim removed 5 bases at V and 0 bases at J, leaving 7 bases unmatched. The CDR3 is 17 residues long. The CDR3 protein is CASSPGASGSSYNEQFF. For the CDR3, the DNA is TGTGCCAGTAGTCCAGGGGCTAGCGGGAGCTCCTACAATGAGCAGTTCTTC.

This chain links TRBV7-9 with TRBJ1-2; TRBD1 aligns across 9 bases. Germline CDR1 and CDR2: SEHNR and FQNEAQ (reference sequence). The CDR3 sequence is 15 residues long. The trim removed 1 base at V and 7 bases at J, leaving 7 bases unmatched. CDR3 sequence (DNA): TGTGCCAGCAGCTTAGTCGGGACAGGGACTCGTGGCTACACCTTC. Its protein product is CASSLVGTGTRGYTF. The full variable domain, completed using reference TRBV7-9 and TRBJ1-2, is DTGVSQNPRHKITKRGQNVTFRCDPISEHNRLYWYRQTLGQGPEFLTYFQNEAQLEKSRLLSDRFSAERPKGSFSTLEIQRTEQGDSAMYLCASSLVGTGTRGYTFGSGTRLTVV.

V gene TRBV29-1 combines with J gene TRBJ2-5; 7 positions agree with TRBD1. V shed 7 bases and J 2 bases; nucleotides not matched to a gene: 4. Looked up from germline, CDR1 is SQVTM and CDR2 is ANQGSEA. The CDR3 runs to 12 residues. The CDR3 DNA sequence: TGCAGCGCAGGGACAGCACAAGAGACCCAGTACTTC. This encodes CSAGTAQETQYF.

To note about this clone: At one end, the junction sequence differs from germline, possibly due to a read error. DNA for the CDR3: TGTGCCAGTAGTTACTTCGCGAGACTAGCGGGAGAGGGCCTCTACAATGAGCAGTTCTTC. Translating it yields CASSYFARLAGEGLYNEQFF. This sequence joins TRBV6-2 or TRBV6-3 and TRBJ2-1; TRBD2 aligns across 12 bases. In germline, CDR1 is MNHEY, CDR2 SVGEGT. The CDR3 has 20 residues.

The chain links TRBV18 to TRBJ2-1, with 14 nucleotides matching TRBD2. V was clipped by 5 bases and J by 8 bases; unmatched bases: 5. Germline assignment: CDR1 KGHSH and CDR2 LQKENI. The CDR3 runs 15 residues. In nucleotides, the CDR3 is TGTGCCAGCTCAACGGGACTAGCGGGAGCCTATGAGCAGTTCTTC. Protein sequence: CASSTGLAGAYEQFF.

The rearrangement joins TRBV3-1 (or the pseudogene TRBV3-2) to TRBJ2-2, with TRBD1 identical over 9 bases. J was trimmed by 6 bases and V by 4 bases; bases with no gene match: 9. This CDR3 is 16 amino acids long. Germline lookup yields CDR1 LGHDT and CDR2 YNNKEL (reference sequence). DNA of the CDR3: TGTGCCAGCAGCCCTAACAGGGGGCGCTTGTCCGGGGAGCTGTTTTTT. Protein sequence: CASSPNRGRLSGELFF.

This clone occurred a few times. The CDR3 nucleotides are TGTGCCAGTAGTATGAACAGGGAGTATGGCTACACCTTC. Its translation is CASSMNREYGYTF. The V and J genes are TRBV19 and TRBJ1-2; TRBD1 is a possible D gene (6 bases). The V gene lost 3 bases and the J gene lost 5 bases, with 10 bases spanning the gap. The CDR3 consists of 13 residues. Germline V gives CDR1 LNHDA, CDR2 SQIVND (reference sequence).

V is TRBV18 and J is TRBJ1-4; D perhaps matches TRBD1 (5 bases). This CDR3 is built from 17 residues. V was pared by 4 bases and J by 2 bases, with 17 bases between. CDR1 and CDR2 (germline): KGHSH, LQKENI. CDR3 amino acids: CASSRGLLIRTNEKLFF. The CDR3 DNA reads TGTGCCAGCTCACGGGGCCTGTTAATCAGGACTAATGAAAAACTGTTTTTT.

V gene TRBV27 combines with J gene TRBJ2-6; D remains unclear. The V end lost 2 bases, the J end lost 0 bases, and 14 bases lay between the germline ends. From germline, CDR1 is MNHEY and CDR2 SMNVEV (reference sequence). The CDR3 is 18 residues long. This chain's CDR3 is CASSLTAGYPSGANVLTF. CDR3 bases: TGTGCCAGCAGTTTAACCGCAGGTTACCCCTCTGGGGCCAACGTCCTGACTTTC.

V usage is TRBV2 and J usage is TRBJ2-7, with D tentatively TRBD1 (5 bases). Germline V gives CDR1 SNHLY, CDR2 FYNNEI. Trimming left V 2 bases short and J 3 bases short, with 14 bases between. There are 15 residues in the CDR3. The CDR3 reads CASSEFPTAGYEQYF. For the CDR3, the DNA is TGTGCCAGCAGTGAATTTCCGACAGCTGGCTACGAGCAGTACTTC.

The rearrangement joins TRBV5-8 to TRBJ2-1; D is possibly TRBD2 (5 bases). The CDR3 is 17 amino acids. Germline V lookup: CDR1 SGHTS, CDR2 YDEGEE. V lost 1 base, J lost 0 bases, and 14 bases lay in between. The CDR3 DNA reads TGTGCCAGCAGCTTGACCTCAGGACTTGGCTCCTACAATGAGCAGTTCTTC. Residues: CASSLTSGLGSYNEQFF.

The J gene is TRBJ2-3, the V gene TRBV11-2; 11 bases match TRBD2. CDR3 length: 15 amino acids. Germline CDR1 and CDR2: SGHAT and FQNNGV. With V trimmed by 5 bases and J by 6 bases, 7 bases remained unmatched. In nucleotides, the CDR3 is TGTGCCAGCAGCCAACTAGCGGGAGTCGGGGATACGCAGTATTTT. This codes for CASSQLAGVGDTQYF.

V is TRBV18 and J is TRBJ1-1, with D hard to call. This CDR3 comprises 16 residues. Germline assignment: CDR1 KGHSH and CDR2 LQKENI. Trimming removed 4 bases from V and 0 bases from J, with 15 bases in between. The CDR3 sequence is CASSRETLVLNTEAFF. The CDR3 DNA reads TGTGCCAGCTCACGGGAGACACTGGTTTTGAACACTGAAGCTTTCTTT. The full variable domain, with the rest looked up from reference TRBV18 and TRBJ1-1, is NAGVMQNPRHLVRRRGQEARLRCSPMKGHSHVYWYRQLPEEGLKFMVYLQKENIIDESGMPKERFSAEFPKEGPSILRIQQVVRGDSAAYFCASSRETLVLNTEAFFGQGTRLTVV.

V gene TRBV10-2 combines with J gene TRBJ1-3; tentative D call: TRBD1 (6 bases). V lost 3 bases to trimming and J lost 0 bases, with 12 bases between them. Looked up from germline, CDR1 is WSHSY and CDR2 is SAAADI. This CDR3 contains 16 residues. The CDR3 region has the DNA TGCGCCAGCAGTGAAGGGCAGGGGTACTCTGGAAACACCATATATTTT. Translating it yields CASSEGQGYSGNTIYF.

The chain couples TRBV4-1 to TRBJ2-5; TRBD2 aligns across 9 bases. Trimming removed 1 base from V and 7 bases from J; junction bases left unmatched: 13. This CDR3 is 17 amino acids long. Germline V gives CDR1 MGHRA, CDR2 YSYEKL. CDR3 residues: CASSQGEGLAAPGTQYF. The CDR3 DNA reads TGCGCCAGCAGCCAAGGTGAGGGACTAGCAGCCCCGGGGACCCAGTACTTC.

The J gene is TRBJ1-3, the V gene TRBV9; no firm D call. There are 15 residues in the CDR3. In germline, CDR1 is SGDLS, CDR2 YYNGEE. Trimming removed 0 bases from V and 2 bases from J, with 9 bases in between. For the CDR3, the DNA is TGTGCCAGCAGCGTAGAATCGGGAACTGGAAACACCATATATTTT. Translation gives CASSVESGTGNTIYF.

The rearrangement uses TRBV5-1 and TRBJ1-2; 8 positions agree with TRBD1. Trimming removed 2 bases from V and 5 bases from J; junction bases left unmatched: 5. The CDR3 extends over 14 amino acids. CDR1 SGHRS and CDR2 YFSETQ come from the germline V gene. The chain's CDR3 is CASSFLRTGYGYTF. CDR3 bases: TGCGCCAGCAGCTTCCTCCGGACAGGGTATGGCTACACCTTC. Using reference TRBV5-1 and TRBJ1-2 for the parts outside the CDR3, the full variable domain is KAGVTQTPRYLIKTRGQQVTLSCSPISGHRSVSWYQQTPGQGLQFLFEYFSETQRNKGNFPGRFSGRQFSNSRSEMNVSTLELGDSALYLCASSFLRTGYGYTFGSGTRLTVV.

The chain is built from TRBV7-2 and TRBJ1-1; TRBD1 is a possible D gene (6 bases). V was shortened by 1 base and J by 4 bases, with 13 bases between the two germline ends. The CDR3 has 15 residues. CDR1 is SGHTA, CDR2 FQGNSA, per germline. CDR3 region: CASSLGGGPGTEAFF. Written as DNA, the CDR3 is TGTGCCAGCAGCTTAGGGGGGGGGCCTGGCACTGAAGCTTTCTTT.

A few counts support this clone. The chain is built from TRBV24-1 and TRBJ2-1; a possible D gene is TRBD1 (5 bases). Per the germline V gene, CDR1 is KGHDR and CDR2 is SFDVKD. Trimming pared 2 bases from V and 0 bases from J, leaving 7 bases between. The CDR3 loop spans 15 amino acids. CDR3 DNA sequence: TGTGCCACCAGTGATTCGGACACCTCCTACAATGAGCAGTTCTTC. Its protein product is CATSDSDTSYNEQFF.

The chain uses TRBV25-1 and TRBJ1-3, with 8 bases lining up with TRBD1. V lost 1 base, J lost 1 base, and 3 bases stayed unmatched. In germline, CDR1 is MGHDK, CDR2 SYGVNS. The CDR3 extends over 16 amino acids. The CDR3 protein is CASSEWRTGSGNTIYF. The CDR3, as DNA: TGTGCCAGCAGTGAATGGAGGACAGGGTCTGGAAACACCATATATTTT.

The CDR3 region is CASSDGLRGRGNEQFF. CDR3 DNA sequence: TGTGCCAGCAGTGACGGGCTACGCGGGAGGGGTAATGAGCAGTTCTTC. This chain uses TRBV6-1 with TRBJ2-1; 9 bases agree with TRBD2. CDR1 and CDR2 from the germline V gene are MNHNS and SASEGT. Trimming took 3 bases from V and 7 from J; bases not matched to a gene: 10. This CDR3 has 16 amino acids.

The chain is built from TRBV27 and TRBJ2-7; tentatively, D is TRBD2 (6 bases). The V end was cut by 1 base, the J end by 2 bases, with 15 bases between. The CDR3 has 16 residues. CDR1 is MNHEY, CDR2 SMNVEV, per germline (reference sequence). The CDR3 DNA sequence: TGTGCCAGCAGTTTATTTGGGGGGACTCAGCCCTACGAGCAGTACTTC. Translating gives CASSLFGGTQPYEQYF.

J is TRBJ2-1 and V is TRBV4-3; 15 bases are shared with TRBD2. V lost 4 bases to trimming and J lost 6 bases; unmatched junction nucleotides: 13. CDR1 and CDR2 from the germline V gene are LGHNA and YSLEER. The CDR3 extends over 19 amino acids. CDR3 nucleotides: TGCGCCAGCAGCCCGCCCCCGGGACTAGCGGGAGGACCCGTCAATGAGCAGTTCTTC. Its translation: CASSPPPGLAGGPVNEQFF.

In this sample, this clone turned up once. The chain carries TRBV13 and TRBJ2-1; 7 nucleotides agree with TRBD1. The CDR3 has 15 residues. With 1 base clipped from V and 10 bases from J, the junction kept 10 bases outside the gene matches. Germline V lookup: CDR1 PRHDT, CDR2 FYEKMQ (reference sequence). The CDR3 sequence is CASSLARQGSDEQFF. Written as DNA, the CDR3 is TGTGCCAGCAGCTTAGCTAGACAGGGATCAGACGAGCAGTTCTTC.

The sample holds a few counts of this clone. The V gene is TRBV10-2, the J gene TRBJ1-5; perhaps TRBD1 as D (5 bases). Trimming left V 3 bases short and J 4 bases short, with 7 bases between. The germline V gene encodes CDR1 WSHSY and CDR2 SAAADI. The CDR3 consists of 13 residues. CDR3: CASSDGGNQPQHF. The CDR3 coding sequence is TGCGCCAGCAGTGACGGGGGAAATCAGCCCCAGCATTTT.

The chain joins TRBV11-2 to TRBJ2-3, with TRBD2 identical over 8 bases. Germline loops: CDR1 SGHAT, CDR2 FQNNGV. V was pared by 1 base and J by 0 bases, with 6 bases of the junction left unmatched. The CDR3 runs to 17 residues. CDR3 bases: TGTGCCAGCAGCTTAGGCTGGGCTAGCGGGAGCACAGATACGCAGTATTTT. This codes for CASSLGWASGSTDTQYF.

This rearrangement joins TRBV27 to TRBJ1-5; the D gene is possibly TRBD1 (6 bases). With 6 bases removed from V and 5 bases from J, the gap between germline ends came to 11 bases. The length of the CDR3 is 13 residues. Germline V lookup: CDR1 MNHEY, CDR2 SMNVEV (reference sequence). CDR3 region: CASSWTAHQPQHF. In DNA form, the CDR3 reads TGTGCCAGCAGCTGGACAGCTCATCAGCCCCAGCATTTT.